This T cell receptor (beta chain) was captured in a study of blood T cell repertoires in COVID-19. Overall study: Samples came from the United States, Italy and Spain, spanning acute and convalescent COVID-19. The analysed material was cDNA or gDNA that came from T cells, B-cell-depleted T cells, or PBMCs.

In the original workflow: From reference gene primer amplification, estimates of nucleated cell counts were derived. The table came from immunoSEQ multiplex PCR; TCRdb's copy has only in-frame clones and leaves some out. D and trimming come from the DNA, and the V and J calls and clone size come from that table. The table shows just over 250,000 clones, with approximately 86% occurring only once. The ends were cut back, 1 base at V and 7 bases at J, with 14 bases in the middle. CDR1 and CDR2 (germline): LNHDA, SQIVND (reference sequence). CDR3 length: 15 amino acids. Sequencing used peripheral blood. The genes are TRBV19 and TRBJ2-1; D is perhaps TRBD1 (5 bases). The receptor was isolated from a middle-aged man who had recovered from COVID-19. This chain's CDR3 is CASSIGQGTGNEQFF. The CDR3 DNA reads as TGTGCCAGTAGTATAGGGCAGGGCACGGGTAATGAGCAGTTCTTC.